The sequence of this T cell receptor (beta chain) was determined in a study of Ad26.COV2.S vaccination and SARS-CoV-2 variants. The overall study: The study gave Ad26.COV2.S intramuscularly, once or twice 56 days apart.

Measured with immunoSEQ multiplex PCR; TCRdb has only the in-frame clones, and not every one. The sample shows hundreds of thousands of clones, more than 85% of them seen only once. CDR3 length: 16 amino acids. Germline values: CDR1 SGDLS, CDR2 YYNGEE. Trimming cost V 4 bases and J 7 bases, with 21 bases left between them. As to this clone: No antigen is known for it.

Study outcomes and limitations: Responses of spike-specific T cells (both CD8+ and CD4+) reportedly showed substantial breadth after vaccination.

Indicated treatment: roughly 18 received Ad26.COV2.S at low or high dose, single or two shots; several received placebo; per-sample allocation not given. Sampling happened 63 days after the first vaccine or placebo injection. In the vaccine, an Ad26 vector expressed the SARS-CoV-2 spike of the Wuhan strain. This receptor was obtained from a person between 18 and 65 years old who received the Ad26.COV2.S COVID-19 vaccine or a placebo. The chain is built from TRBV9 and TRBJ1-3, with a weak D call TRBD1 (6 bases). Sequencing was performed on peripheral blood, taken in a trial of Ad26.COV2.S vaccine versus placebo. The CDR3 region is CASSPGYTSRGNTIYF. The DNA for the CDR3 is TGTGCCAGCAGCCCGGGATACACTTCAAGGGGGAACACCATATATTTT. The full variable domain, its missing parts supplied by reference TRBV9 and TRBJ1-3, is DSGVTQTPKHLITATGQRVTLRCSPRSGDLSVYWYQQSLDQGLQFLIQYYNGEERAKGNILERFSAQQFPDLHSELNLSSLELGDSALYFCASSPGYTSRGNTIYFGEGSWLTVV.